The present T cell receptor (beta chain) was sequenced within a study of blood T cell repertoires in COVID-19. Study background: COVID-19 samples collected from the United States, Italy and Spain covered acute and convalescent phases. T cells, B-cell-depleted T cells, or PBMCs provided the cDNA or gDNA that served as material.

Under the authors' procedure: Nucleated cell number was recorded as an estimate derived from reference gene primer amplification. Assay: immunoSEQ multiplex PCR; the TCRdb copy retains only in-frame clones and omits some. The DNA gave D and trimming, while V, J and clone size come from that table. The table includes about 400,000 clones, 86% detected once. The CDR3 runs to 17 residues. V dropped 4 bases and J dropped 0 bases, with 20 bases sitting between them. Germline values: CDR1 SGHRS, CDR2 YFSETQ. This chain joins TRBV5-1 and TRBJ2-7; D call uncertain. The source is a woman aged 30 to 39 with active or convalescent COVID-19. The sequenced sample consisted of peripheral blood. The CDR3 DNA is TGCGCCAGCAGCCATCTACACGCCATAGCTCCCTCCTACGAGCAGTACTTC. Translation gives CASSHLHAIAPSYEQYF.